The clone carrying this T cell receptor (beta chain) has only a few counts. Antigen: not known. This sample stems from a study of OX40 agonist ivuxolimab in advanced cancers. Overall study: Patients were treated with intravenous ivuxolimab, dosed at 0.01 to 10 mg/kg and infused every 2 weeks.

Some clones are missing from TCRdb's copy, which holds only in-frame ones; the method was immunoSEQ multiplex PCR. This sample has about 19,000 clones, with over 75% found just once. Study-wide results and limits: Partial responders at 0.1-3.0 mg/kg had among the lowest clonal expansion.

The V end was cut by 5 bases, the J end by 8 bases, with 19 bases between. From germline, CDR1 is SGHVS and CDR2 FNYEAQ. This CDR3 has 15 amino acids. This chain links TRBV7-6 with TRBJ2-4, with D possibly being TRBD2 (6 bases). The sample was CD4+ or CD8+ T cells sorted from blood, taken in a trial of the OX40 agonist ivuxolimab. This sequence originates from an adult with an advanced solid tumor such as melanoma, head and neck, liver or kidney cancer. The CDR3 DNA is TGTGCCAGCAGCAAAACGGGCGGAGGGGTTGACATTCAGTACTTC. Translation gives CASSKTGGGVDIQYF.